These 26 T cell receptor beta chains were all obtained from the same sample, sequenced in a study of graft-versus-host responses after intestinal transplantation. No antigens are known for them. Repertoires were generated with immunoSEQ multiplex PCR, while TCRdb's copy carries only in-frame clones and drops some. The table lists some 70,000 clones, 80% to 90% of them singletons. The sample consisted of unstimulated CD8+ T cells sorted from spleen or lymph node cells, taken before transplant. All receptors come from a human donor who was the organ donor for an intestinal transplant.

The CDR3 DNA reads TGCGCCAGCAGCGGAACCTACGGAATGCAGTTCTTC. Protein product: CASSGTYGMQFF. V and J are TRBV5-1 and TRBJ2-1; the D is unclear. Germline-derived CDR1 and CDR2 are SGHRS and YFSETQ. The CDR3 runs 12 residues. Between the trimmed V and J ends, which lost 4 bases and 12 bases, there was a span of 14 bases.

The chain carries TRBV9 and TRBJ2-2; TRBD2 is a possible D gene (5 bases). The CDR3 loop spans 15 amino acids. Looked up from germline, CDR1 is SGDLS and CDR2 is YYNGEE. The V end was cut by 1 base, the J end by 4 bases, with 11 bases between. The CDR3 reads CASSVLWGATGELFF. CDR3 nucleotides: TGTGCCAGCAGCGTATTATGGGGAGCCACCGGGGAGCTGTTTTTT.

This chain links TRBV29-1 with TRBJ1-4; 7 positions match TRBD1. This CDR3 spans 14 amino acids. With 5 bases clipped from V and 7 bases from J, the junction kept 10 bases outside the gene matches. Germline V CDR1 and CDR2: SQVTM, ANQGSEA. The CDR3 sequence: CSVSPGQRPEKLFF. The CDR3 coding sequence is TGCAGCGTTTCCCCGGGACAGCGTCCTGAAAAACTGTTTTTT.

This clone was seen just once. The chain joins TRBV30 to TRBJ2-7, with 8 bases identical to TRBD1. Looked up from germline, CDR1 is GTSNPN and CDR2 is SVGIG (reference sequence). The junction had 5 bases not matched to a gene; V was cut back by 5 bases and J by 5 bases. The CDR3 is 12 residues long. The CDR3 coding sequence is TGTGCCTGGGACACAGGGGGGAACGAGCAGTACTTC. Translation: CAWDTGGNEQYF.

The rearrangement uses TRBV7-3 and TRBJ2-1, with TRBD1 as a possible D gene (6 bases). Germline assignment: CDR1 SGHTA and CDR2 FQGTGA. V was cut by 5 bases and J by 6 bases, with 23 bases left in between. The CDR3 loop spans 17 amino acids. The CDR3 sequence is CASSPAPNRVPGNEQFF. The CDR3 DNA follows: TGTGCCAGCAGCCCCGCCCCGAACAGGGTCCCAGGCAATGAGCAGTTCTTC.

The chain is built from TRBV30 and TRBJ2-2, with a weak D call TRBD1 (6 bases). Germline CDR1 GTSNPN, CDR2 SVGIG (reference sequence). Trimming cost V 5 bases and J 3 bases, with 7 bases left between them. The CDR3 is 12 residues long. As DNA, the CDR3 is TGTGCCTGGTGGACAGACACCGGGGAGCTGTTTTTT. Its translation is CAWWTDTGELFF. Using reference TRBV30 and TRBJ2-2 for the parts outside the CDR3, the full variable domain is SQTIHQWPATLVQPVGSPLSLECTVEGTSNPNLYWYRQAAGRGLQLLFYSVGIGQISSEVPQNLSASRPQDRQFILSSKKLLLSDSGFYLCAWWTDTGELFFGEGSRLTVL.

This chain joins TRBV9 and TRBJ2-1; D is unresolved. This CDR3 has 16 amino acids. Germline values: CDR1 SGDLS, CDR2 YYNGEE. Trimming took 4 bases from V and 7 from J, leaving 21 bases between them. The CDR3 DNA is TGTGCCAGCAGCCCCATTCCGGACCCCCTAAGGAATGAGCAGTTCTTC. This sequence encodes CASSPIPDPLRNEQFF.

In this sample, this clone turned up once. The V gene is TRBV15, the J gene TRBJ2-1; a possible D gene is TRBD2 (7 bases). Trimming shortened V by 1 base and J by 0 bases, and 22 bases separated the two germline ends. CDR3 length equals 20 residues. Germline lookup yields CDR1 LNHNV and CDR2 YYDKDF (reference sequence). The CDR3 reads CATSRAPGGEGVSSYNEQFF. The CDR3, as DNA: TGTGCCACCAGCAGAGCCCCTGGGGGGGAGGGGGTTAGCTCCTACAATGAGCAGTTCTTC.

This clone came up once. The V gene is TRBV9, the J gene TRBJ1-2, with D possibly TRBD1 on 6 matching bases. This CDR3 is built from 16 residues. The germline CDR1 and CDR2 sequences are SGDLS and YYNGEE. The germline V and J ends were trimmed by 0 bases and 3 bases, with 15 bases remaining between them. CDR3 sequence (DNA): TGTGCCAGCAGCGTAGGGGGGCAGGGGACGGACTATGGCTACACCTTC. Amino acids: CASSVGGQGTDYGYTF. The entire variable domain, with the rest obtained from reference TRBV9 and TRBJ1-2, is as follows: DSGVTQTPKHLITATGQRVTLRCSPRSGDLSVYWYQQSLDQGLQFLIQYYNGEERAKGNILERFSAQQFPDLHSELNLSSLELGDSALYFCASSVGGQGTDYGYTFGSGTRLTVV.

The V call is TRBV7-9, the J call TRBJ1-1; 7 bases fit TRBD1. The V gene's germline CDR1 is SEHNR and CDR2 FQNEAQ (reference sequence). The ends lost 2 bases at V and 3 bases at J; junction bases unmatched: 3. The CDR3 extends over 14 amino acids. The CDR3 here is CASSLSRGDTEAFF. The DNA of the CDR3 is TGTGCCAGCAGCTTATCCAGGGGGGACACTGAAGCTTTCTTT.

This sequence joins TRBV10-3 and TRBJ1-2; 9 positions agree with TRBD1. Germline lookup yields CDR1 ENHRY and CDR2 SYGVKD. CDR3 length: 15 amino acids. V was pared by 4 bases and J by 3 bases, with 6 bases of the junction left unmatched. CDR3 in amino acids: CAISGSDRGDYGYTF. The CDR3 DNA follows: TGTGCCATCAGTGGATCAGACAGGGGGGACTATGGCTACACCTTC.

This chain uses TRBV4-1 with TRBJ1-2; 9 bases agree with TRBD1. With V trimmed by 0 bases and J by 4 bases, 6 bases remained unmatched. Germline V CDR1 and CDR2: MGHRA, YSYEKL. The CDR3 extends over 16 amino acids. The CDR3 DNA reads TGCGCCAGCAGCCAAGATGCCGGGGACAGGGTCTATGGCTACACCTTC. It specifies CASSQDAGDRVYGYTF.

The sample holds a few counts of this clone. J is TRBJ1-6 and V is TRBV7-9; D ambiguous. This CDR3 contains 13 residues. Germline V gene data show CDR1 as SEHNR and CDR2 as FQNEAQ (reference sequence). Trimming took off 1 base at V and 9 bases at J, with 7 bases between the two ends. The CDR3 DNA follows: TGTGCCAGCAGCTTAGGGATGAGTTCACCCCTCCACTTT. Its translation: CASSLGMSSPLHF.

V is TRBV27 and J is TRBJ1-1; 10 bases agree with TRBD1. The CDR3 length is 14 residues. Germline trimming cut 4 bases from V and 4 bases from J; bases unmatched to any gene: 3. CDR1 is MNHEY, CDR2 SMNVEV, per germline (reference sequence). CDR3 loop: CASSWTGGTTEAFF. CDR3 DNA sequence: TGTGCCAGCAGTTGGACAGGGGGGACCACTGAAGCTTTCTTT.

The rearrangement joins TRBV27 to TRBJ2-1, with D perhaps given as TRBD1 or TRBD2 (6 bases each). Germline V gene data show CDR1 as MNHEY and CDR2 as SMNVEV (reference sequence). CDR3 size: 14 residues. V gave up 3 bases and J gave up 7 bases, with 13 bases separating them. The CDR3 here is CASSLIGGRNEQFF. CDR3 sequence (DNA): TGTGCCAGCAGTTTGATAGGGGGGAGGAATGAGCAGTTCTTC.

J is TRBJ1-2 and V is TRBV15; TRBD1 is a possible D gene (6 bases). CDR1 and CDR2 (germline): LNHNV, YYDKDF (reference sequence). The CDR3 has 17 residues. V dropped 0 bases and J dropped 3 bases, with 17 bases sitting between them. CDR3 residues: CATSRDGPGAEDYGYTF. The DNA of the CDR3 is TGTGCCACCAGCAGAGATGGTCCGGGGGCTGAGGACTATGGCTACACCTTC.

The V call is TRBV4-2, the J call TRBJ2-5; 9 bases map to TRBD2. There are 16 residues in the CDR3. Germline trimming cut 0 bases from V and 5 bases from J; bases unmatched to any gene: 7. CDR1 and CDR2 (germline): LGHNA, YNFKEQ. CDR3 DNA sequence: TGTGCCAGCAGCCAAGAGAGTGGCGGGGGGGCTGAGACCCAGTACTTC. The encoded protein is CASSQESGGGAETQYF.

The genes are TRBV2 and TRBJ1-3; D gene unclear. Germline V gene sequence: CDR1 SNHLY, CDR2 FYNNEI. This CDR3 is 12 amino acids long. Deletions cut 7 bases from V and 8 bases from J, with 12 bases between. This CDR3 reads CASNSVEDTIYF. The CDR3 coding sequence is TGTGCCAGCAACTCCGTGGAGGACACCATATATTTT.

V usage is TRBV6-5 and J usage is TRBJ1-2; D is perhaps TRBD1 (5 bases). Deletions cut 0 bases from V and 8 bases from J, with 19 bases between. The CDR3 runs 16 residues. CDR1 and CDR2 from the germline V gene are MNHEY and SVGAGI. This CDR3 is CASSYSPLLGGKGYTF. CDR3 nucleotide sequence: TGTGCCAGCAGTTACTCCCCACTCTTGGGGGGGAAAGGCTACACCTTC.

The chain recombines TRBV27 with TRBJ2-1; TRBD1 agrees at 7 bases. With V trimmed by 0 bases and J by 7 bases, 0 bases remained unmatched. This CDR3 has 13 amino acids. In germline, CDR1 is MNHEY, CDR2 SMNVEV (reference sequence). The CDR3 region has the DNA TGTGCCAGCAGTTTATCGGGACAGAATGAGCAGTTCTTC. The encoded protein is CASSLSGQNEQFF.

The chain carries TRBV6-1 and TRBJ1-1; D is uncertain. The germline V gene has CDR1 MNHNS and CDR2 SASEGT. V was cut by 7 bases and J by 1 base, with 16 bases left in between. CDR3 length: 15 residues. The CDR3 coding sequence is TGTGCCAGCATCGAATTGTGGAAGGAGAACACTGAAGCTTTCTTT. Protein: CASIELWKENTEAFF.

The genes are TRBV4-1 and TRBJ1-1; D not resolved. Germline values: CDR1 MGHRA, CDR2 YSYEKL. V was pared by 2 bases and J by 3 bases, with 25 bases between. The CDR3 length is 19 residues. This chain's CDR3 is CASSQPLAGLGFGDTEAFF. For the CDR3, the DNA is TGCGCCAGCAGCCAACCCCTTGCCGGCTTGGGGTTTGGGGACACTGAAGCTTTCTTT.

The CDR3 region has the DNA TGTGCCATCAGTGAGTATCTGACAGGGGGGGACACTGAAGCTTTCTTT. This gives the protein CAISEYLTGGDTEAFF. The rearrangement uses TRBV10-3 and TRBJ1-1; the match to TRBD1 covers 9 bases. V shed 1 base, J shed 3 bases, and the junction held 6 bases outside the gene matches. From germline, CDR1 is ENHRY and CDR2 SYGVKD. This CDR3 comprises 16 residues.

The chain joins TRBV6-1 to TRBJ2-7; TRBD1 aligns across 9 bases. The germline gives CDR1 MNHNS, CDR2 SASEGT. CDR3 length: 14 residues. With 5 bases clipped from V and 5 bases from J, the junction kept 7 bases outside the gene matches. CDR3 coding DNA: TGTGCCAGCAGTACAAGGGGGGACAGGGACGAGCAGTACTTC. This codes for CASSTRGDRDEQYF.

The V gene is TRBV7-9, the J gene TRBJ2-7; D could derive from TRBD1 or TRBD2 (5 bases each). From germline, CDR1 is SEHNR and CDR2 FQNEAQ (reference sequence). The CDR3 is 15 amino acids. Trimming left V 5 bases short and J 1 base short, with 15 bases between. In DNA, the CDR3 is TGTGCCAGCAGCCTGATCGGGGCGTCGTCCTACGAGCAGTACTTC. It translates to CASSLIGASSYEQYF.

The chain links TRBV29-1 to TRBJ2-7; TRBD2 might be the D (5 bases). The V and J ends lost 6 bases and 3 bases respectively, with 9 bases between them. This CDR3 contains 11 residues. Germline assignment: CDR1 SQVTM and CDR2 ANQGSEA. The CDR3 here is CSVGRDYEQYF. DNA of the CDR3: TGCAGCGTCGGCCGGGACTACGAGCAGTACTTC.